The rows below give T cell receptor beta chains drawn from one sample of a study of cytomegalovirus exposure and HLA in healthy donors. The table came from immunoSEQ multiplex PCR; TCRdb's copy has only in-frame clones and leaves some out. The profile shows 150,000 to 200,000 clones, 80% to 90% of them singletons. Sequenced sample: PBMCs. The receptors were gathered from a girl aged 2 to 10 in good health and CMV-seropositive. Both conserved end residues are trimmed from each CDR3.

j_call v_call cdr3_aa
TRBJ2-1 TRBV28 ASSFPGLAGNYNEQF
TRBJ2-2 TRBV2 ASSRQVLANTGELF
TRBJ2-2 TRBV5-5 ASSLGLAGVIGELF
TRBJ1-5 TRBV4-1 ASSPYGGAHSNQPQH
TRBJ1-6 TRBV6-5 ASSSGQGRGSPLH
TRBJ2-1 TRBV19 ASSIPGSSYNEQF
TRBJ1-2 TRBV6-1 ASSLGGWKGYT
TRBJ2-3 TRBV5-1 ASSLASGTDTQY
TRBJ2-4 TRBV28 ASSLGQLAKNIQY
TRBJ1-1 TRBV30 AWSADRDTEAF
TRBJ2-7 TRBV5-1 ASSAYNSPYEQY
TRBJ2-5 TRBV11-3 ASSLLIQAIQETQY
TRBJ2-6 TRBV4-2 ASSPRDRGSSGANVLT
TRBJ2-4 TRBV30 AWSPGRNIQY
TRBJ2-3 TRBV7-2 ASSEMIAELTDTQY
TRBJ1-6 TRBV7-3 ASSLGPGQNSPLH